This T cell receptor (beta chain) comes out of a study of beta chain features in type 1 diabetes. Whole-study results and caveats: For patients, the naive, central memory and Treg TCRB repertoires appeared more alike than for healthy donors.

Isolation of CD4+ naive, central memory, regulatory and stem cell-like memory cells was achieved by sorting via CD45RO/CCR7/CD25/CD127/CD95/CD27. To note about this clone: The antigen remains unidentified.

The CDR3 length is 13 residues. V gave up 5 bases and J gave up 9 bases, with 14 bases separating them. Germline loops: CDR1 SEHNR, CDR2 FQNEAQ (reference sequence). Expressed TCRB transcripts were sequenced, since all the RNA that had been isolated was reverse transcribed. The data were produced by immunoSEQ multiplex PCR, yet TCRdb's version contains in-frame clones alone and is incomplete. The data hold fewer than 550,000 clones, with roughly 11% observed a single time. The sample taken for sequencing was naive CD4+ T cells from blood. The source of this sequence is a woman aged 18-30 years in good health. The genes are TRBV7-9 and TRBJ1-5; tentatively, D is TRBD1 (5 bases). Here the CDR3 DNA reads TGTGCCAGCAGCCCAGGGCGGCCCGGGCCCCAGCATTTT. Protein product: CASSPGRPGPQHF.